Below are 27 T cell receptor beta chains sequenced from a single sample in a study of T-cell reconstitution after alpha-beta-depleted transplantation in children. The authors prepared the TCRbeta library with unique molecular identifiers. MiXCR, applied by TCRdb to the PCR reads, yields one record per CDR3 protein. Of 400,000 to 550,000 distinct CDR3 sequences in the sample, roughly a tenth were seen once. This material consisted of PBMCs, taken before TCRalphabeta/CD19-depleted stem cell transplant. The receptor set was obtained from a child aged 2 to 9 with inherited bone marrow failure, due to receive a stem cell transplant.

In its sample, this clonotype was seen many times. This sequence joins TRBV11-2 and TRBJ1-3; 9 bases map to TRBD1. The CDR3 sequence is 15 residues long. The germline V gene encodes CDR1 SGHAT and CDR2 FQNNGV. The V and J ends lost 4 bases and 4 bases, in that order; junction bases with no gene match: 5. CDR3: CASSWDRATGNTIYF. The CDR3 DNA sequence: TGTGCCAGCAGCTGGGACAGGGCGACAGGAAACACCATATATTTT.

This clonotype was counted between two and nine times. The chain has TRBV6-1 and TRBJ1-1, with D perhaps matching TRBD1 (5 bases). This CDR3 comprises 13 residues. Germline V gene sequence: CDR1 MNHNS, CDR2 SASEGT. Trimming stripped 4 bases from V and 7 bases from J, with 13 bases between. The CDR3, as DNA: TGTGCCAGCAGTGTTTATGGGGGTTATGAAGCTTTCTTT. The encoded protein is CASSVYGGYEAFF.

There are many counts of this clonotype. J is TRBJ1-2 and V is TRBV3-1, with D maybe TRBD1 (5 bases). This CDR3 is built from 14 residues. The V and J ends lost 4 bases and 2 bases respectively, with 11 bases between them. Per germline, CDR1 LGHDT and CDR2 YNNKEL (reference sequence). In DNA, the CDR3 is TGTGCCAGCAGCCCCGTAGGGACCAACTATGGCTACACCTTC. Amino acids: CASSPVGTNYGYTF.

V usage is TRBV7-2 and J usage is TRBJ2-3; either TRBD1 or TRBD2 may fit D (5 bases each). Per the germline V gene, CDR1 is SGHTA and CDR2 is FQGNSA. Trimming stripped 3 bases from V and 2 bases from J, with 12 bases between. The CDR3 is 15 residues long. The CDR3 DNA follows: TGTGCCAGCAGCTTGGGGGTTATAGCCACAGATACGCAGTATTTT. Its translation is CASSLGVIATDTQYF.

This rearrangement joins TRBV2 to TRBJ2-1, with D unresolved. CDR3 size: 14 residues. Trimming pared 6 bases from V and 2 bases from J, leaving 11 bases between. Germline V CDR1 and CDR2: SNHLY, FYNNEI. The CDR3 bases are TGTGCCAGCAGCCAACTTTCTACCTACAATGAGCAGTTCTTC. This sequence encodes CASSQLSTYNEQFF. Full variable domain (missing parts from reference TRBV2 and TRBJ2-1): EPEVTQTPSHQVTQMGQEVILRCVPISNHLYFYWYRQILGQKVEFLVSFYNNEISEKSEIFDDQFSVERPDGSNFTLKIRSTKLEDSAMYFCASSQLSTYNEQFFGPGTRLTVL.

This clonotype was observed many times. This sequence joins TRBV4-2 and TRBJ1-2; 7 bases are a match to TRBD1. The length of the CDR3 is 16 residues. Per the germline V gene, CDR1 is LGHNA and CDR2 is YNFKEQ. After removal of 5 bases from V and 8 bases from J, the junction contained 17 bases not matched to a gene. Here the CDR3 DNA reads TGTGCCAGCAGCGCAGGAGGTGGTAGGGGGCCCGGCGGCTACACCTTC. Protein product: CASSAGGGRGPGGYTF.

In this sample, this clonotype turned up many times. The V and J genes are TRBV20-1 and TRBJ2-3; D ambiguous. The CDR3 contains 12 residues. V lost 6 bases, J lost 0 bases, and 7 bases lay in between. Germline CDR1 and CDR2: DFQATT and SNEGSKA (reference sequence). CDR3 sequence: CSAYKSTDTQYF. Here the CDR3 DNA reads TGCAGTGCGTACAAGAGCACAGATACGCAGTATTTT.

The rearrangement uses TRBV5-4 and TRBJ2-1; 12 bases are a match to TRBD2. V shed 0 bases, J shed 2 bases, and the junction held 6 bases outside the gene matches. CDR1 is SGHNT and CDR2 is YYREEE in the germline V gene (reference sequence). This CDR3 spans 18 amino acids. CDR3 sequence reads: CASSLGGLAGPTYNEQFF. CDR3 DNA sequence: TGTGCCAGCAGCTTGGGGGGACTAGCGGGCCCCACCTACAATGAGCAGTTCTTC.

This clonotype was seen ten or more times. The CDR3 region is CASSQDRLAGGGDNEQFF. The CDR3 bases are TGCGCCAGCAGCCAAGATCGGCTAGCGGGAGGCGGGGATAATGAGCAGTTCTTC. V and J are TRBV4-3 and TRBJ2-1, with 11 bases matching TRBD2. There are 18 residues in the CDR3. From germline, CDR1 is LGHNA and CDR2 YSLEER. V lost 0 bases, J lost 7 bases, and 11 bases stayed unmatched.

About this clonotype itself: A much bigger clone sits one base away, suggesting this may be a read error. This chain joins TRBV10-2 and TRBJ2-1; 9 bases match TRBD2. Germline V gene lookup returns CDR1 WSHSY and CDR2 SAAADI. The CDR3 is made up of 16 amino acids. V lost 6 bases and J lost 7; bases outside the gene matches: 13. Here the CDR3 reads CASSKLRGRVGNEQFF. CDR3 sequence (DNA): TGCGCCAGCAGCAAGCTACGCGGGAGGGTGGGTAATGAGCAGTTCTTC.

The sample holds many counts of this clonotype. The gene calls are TRBV10-2 and TRBJ2-1; 12 bases agree with TRBD2. The V and J ends lost 6 bases and 3 bases, in that order; junction bases with no gene match: 3. Germline loops: CDR1 WSHSY, CDR2 SAAADI. This CDR3 comprises 15 residues. The DNA of the CDR3 is TGCGCCAGCAGAAGACTAGCGGGAGACTACAATGAGCAGTTCTTC. Translating gives CASRRLAGDYNEQFF.

This clonotype was counted at least ten times. The chain carries TRBV5-5 and TRBJ2-3, with 8 bases aligning to TRBD1. This CDR3 is 15 amino acids long. Germline V CDR1 and CDR2: SGHKS, YYEKEE (reference sequence). Germline trimming cut 1 base from V and 1 base from J; bases unmatched to any gene: 2. The CDR3 reads CASSLSTGGTDTQYF. The CDR3 coding sequence is TGTGCCAGCAGCTTGTCGACAGGGGGCACAGATACGCAGTATTTT.

This clonotype was counted ten times or more. This chain links TRBV5-1 with TRBJ2-3, with 7 bases lining up with TRBD1. Germline V lookup: CDR1 SGHRS, CDR2 YFSETQ. The CDR3 totals 18 residues. V shed 4 bases and J 4 bases; nucleotides not matched to a gene: 18. CDR3 nucleotides: TGCGCCAGCAGCACCGGACAGGCGTACTGGACTGGGGCAGATACGCAGTATTTT. Translation gives CASSTGQAYWTGADTQYF.

At least ten counts were recorded for this clonotype. This chain links TRBV20-1 with TRBJ2-2; 7 bases fit TRBD2. The CDR3 length is 15 residues. Germline V gene data show CDR1 as DFQATT and CDR2 as SNEGSKA (reference sequence). V was pared by 6 bases and J by 2 bases, with 9 bases of the junction left unmatched. The chain's CDR3 is CSAGGLAENTGELFF. For the CDR3, the DNA is TGCAGTGCCGGTGGGCTAGCGGAAAACACCGGGGAGCTGTTTTTT.

This chain connects TRBV24-1 to TRBJ1-2; D not certain. Germline V lookup: CDR1 KGHDR, CDR2 SFDVKD. V was trimmed by 3 bases and J by 3 bases, leaving 13 bases between them. The CDR3 contains 15 residues. The CDR3 sequence: CATSDPDSAHYGYTF. CDR3 sequence (DNA): TGTGCCACCAGTGATCCGGACTCAGCTCACTATGGCTACACCTTC.

Many counts were recorded for this clonotype. The gene calls are TRBV29-1 and TRBJ2-7; D is unresolved. The V gene lost 7 bases and the J gene lost 4 bases, with 14 bases spanning the gap. The CDR3 is 12 residues long. Germline values: CDR1 SQVTM, CDR2 ANQGSEA. In nucleotides, the CDR3 is TGCAGCGGCGGTAGCCCGGGTTACGAGCAGTACTTC. This translates into CSGGSPGYEQYF.

Note on this clonotype: A much larger clone differs from this one at a single base, so this may be a read error. The chain employs TRBV4-3 and TRBJ2-1; tentative D call: TRBD2 (6 bases). The V gene's germline CDR1 is LGHNA and CDR2 YSLEER. This CDR3 is built from 15 residues. Trimming stripped 1 base from V and 1 base from J, with 8 bases between. CDR3 loop: CASSQAGVSYNEQFF. The CDR3, as DNA: TGCGCCAGCAGCCAAGCGGGAGTGTCCTACAATGAGCAGTTCTTC.

In its sample, this clonotype was seen many times. The rearrangement uses TRBV4-3 and TRBJ2-7; TRBD2 might be the D (6 bases). From germline, CDR1 is LGHNA and CDR2 YSLEER. This CDR3 has 14 residues. V was clipped by 1 base and J by 5 bases, with 12 bases between them. Here the CDR3 reads CASSQVSGVHEQYF. In DNA form, the CDR3 reads TGCGCCAGCAGCCAAGTCTCGGGGGTCCACGAGCAGTACTTC.

This clonotype has a count of ten or more. The chain joins TRBV4-3 to TRBJ1-1; D is ambiguous. V dropped 0 bases and J dropped 0 bases, with 20 bases sitting between them. Germline CDR1 and CDR2: LGHNA and YSLEER. This CDR3 contains 19 residues. In nucleotides, the CDR3 is TGCGCCAGCAGCCAAGATATTTCAAGCGTCGGCAGGATGAACACTGAAGCTTTCTTT. Its protein is CASSQDISSVGRMNTEAFF.

This clonotype was picked up many times. The chain uses TRBV7-2 and TRBJ2-3; no definite D call. This CDR3 is built from 15 residues. Trimming pared 3 bases from V and 2 bases from J, leaving 12 bases between. Germline V gene data show CDR1 as SGHTA and CDR2 as FQGNSA. CDR3 coding DNA: TGTGCCAGCAGCTTTGTTGTGGAGATCACAGATACGCAGTATTTT. This sequence encodes CASSFVVEITDTQYF.

The table lists this clonotype with a few counts. This chain joins TRBV4-2 and TRBJ1-1; D not certain. Germline-derived CDR1 and CDR2 are LGHNA and YNFKEQ. V gave up 1 base and J gave up 0 bases, with 9 bases separating them. The CDR3 has 15 residues. In DNA form, the CDR3 reads TGTGCCAGCAGCCAAGTGGAGCAGCTGAACACTGAAGCTTTCTTT. This codes for CASSQVEQLNTEAFF.

The chain joins TRBV4-1 to TRBJ2-7; 7 positions match TRBD1. The germline CDR1 and CDR2 sequences are MGHRA and YSYEKL. J was trimmed by 6 bases and V by 1 base; bases with no gene match: 12. The CDR3 is 16 amino acids. The CDR3 DNA follows: TGCGCCAGCAGCCAAGGGTCAGGGGGTGCATTGGGCGAGCAGTACTTC. Translating gives CASSQGSGGALGEQYF.

The table lists this clonotype with a few counts. The chain is built from TRBV20-1 and TRBJ1-1, with D possibly TRBD1 on 5 matching bases. The CDR3 is 14 amino acids. From germline, CDR1 is DFQATT and CDR2 SNEGSKA (reference sequence). V was shortened by 2 bases and J by 1 base, with 11 bases between the two germline ends. The CDR3 loop is CSARIPGKNTEAFF. The CDR3 DNA is TGCAGTGCTAGAATTCCAGGGAAGAACACTGAAGCTTTCTTT.

The chain links TRBV4-3 to TRBJ2-5, with 7 bases aligning to TRBD2. The CDR3 length is 15 residues. Losses at the gene ends were 5 bases for V and 2 bases for J; bases not matched to a gene: 8. Germline-derived CDR1 and CDR2 are LGHNA and YSLEER. The CDR3 bases are TGCGCCAGCAGCAATTTCATCGGGGGGCAAGAGACCCAGTACTTC. It specifies CASSNFIGGQETQYF.

This clonotype was seen repeatedly, ten times or more. The chain recombines TRBV2 with TRBJ2-3; 7 nucleotides line up with TRBD2. This CDR3 comprises 14 residues. Germline assignment: CDR1 SNHLY and CDR2 FYNNEI. The V segment lost 3 bases and the J segment 6 bases; nucleotides outside the gene matches: 6. The CDR3 DNA is TGTGCCAGCAGTGACGGGGTGCGGGGGGATACGCAGTATTTT. Protein: CASSDGVRGDTQYF.

Points on this clonotype: A read error may explain this, as a much larger clone is one base away. The chain combines TRBV6-1 with TRBJ1-5, with D unclear. There are 13 residues in the CDR3. In germline, CDR1 is MNHNS, CDR2 SASEGT. V was trimmed by 8 bases and J by 4 bases, leaving 12 bases between them. The CDR3 bases are TGTGCCAGCTCTGACGAAGTTAATCAGCCCCAGCATTTT. Translating it yields CASSDEVNQPQHF.

At least ten counts were recorded for this clonotype. The rearrangement uses TRBV10-2 and TRBJ1-2; TRBD1 matches 7 bases. Germline loops: CDR1 WSHSY, CDR2 SAAADI. This CDR3 has 17 residues. The V segment lost 6 bases and the J segment 0 bases; nucleotides outside the gene matches: 13. CDR3 loop: CASRGQSSRGANYGYTF. The CDR3 DNA follows: TGCGCCAGCAGGGGACAGTCCTCAAGGGGAGCTAACTATGGCTACACCTTC.